These T cell receptor beta chains were read from a single sample in a study of shared clonotypes between healthy human individuals. Using immunoSEQ multiplex PCR, the repertoire was profiled, and TCRdb retains in-frame clones only, with some absent. The profile shows 1 million to 1.2 million clones, about 80% of them singletons. Sequencing was carried out using memory CD4+ T cells from PBMCs. These receptors all stem from a man aged 18 to 30 in good health. Some clones in this sample may be carry-over from other donors' samples. Both conserved end residues are part of each CDR3. A D gene is named only where the DNA matches it firmly. Not every row has a clone size; where given, it reads once, few, many or a size class.

CDR3 length: 15
clone size: .
D gene: TRBD2
V gene: TRBV5-4
J gene: TRBJ2-3
CDR3 DNA: TGTGCCAGCAGCTTGGGCGGGAGTGGGTCAGATACGCAGTATTTT
CDR3 protein: CASSLGGSGSDTQYF

CDR3 length: 19
clone size: few
D gene: TRBD2
V gene: TRBV5-6
J gene: TRBJ2-1
CDR3 DNA: TGTGCCAGCAGCTTGCCGGGACTAGCGGGATCCAGTGCCCTCAATGAGCAGTTCTTC
CDR3 protein: CASSLPGLAGSSALNEQFF

CDR3 length: 13
clone size: .
D gene: .
V gene: TRBV5-8
J gene: TRBJ2-5
CDR3 DNA: TGTGCCAGCAGCTCACTAGCACAAGAGACCCAGTACTTC
CDR3 protein: CASSSLAQETQYF

CDR3 length: 13
clone size: .
D gene: .
V gene: TRBV14
J gene: TRBJ1-5
CDR3 DNA: TGTGCCAGCAGCCAAGAGTCAGGTCTGCCCCAGCATTTT
CDR3 protein: CASSQESGLPQHF

CDR3 length: 15
clone size: once
D gene: .
V gene: TRBV4-3
J gene: TRBJ2-7
CDR3 DNA: TGCGCCAGCAGCCAAGTCGAGGACCGGGCCTACGAGCAGTACTTC
CDR3 protein: CASSQVEDRAYEQYF

CDR3 length: 19
clone size: .
D gene: .
V gene: TRBV9
J gene: TRBJ1-1
CDR3 DNA: TGTGCCAGCAGCGTAGATGATGGTGGGGGGTTCCTCATGAACACTGAAGCTTTCTTT
CDR3 protein: CASSVDDGGGFLMNTEAFF

CDR3 length: 15
clone size: .
D gene: TRBD1
V gene: TRBV2
J gene: TRBJ2-3
CDR3 DNA: TGTGCCAGCAGCTTTGGGGGACAGGGGACAGATACGCAGTATTTT
CDR3 protein: CASSFGGQGTDTQYF

CDR3 length: 14
clone size: .
D gene: TRBD2
V gene: TRBV10-1
J gene: TRBJ2-1
CDR3 DNA: TGCGCCAGCTCCGATAGCGGGAGAGGCAATGAGCAGTTCTTC
CDR3 protein: CASSDSGRGNEQFF

CDR3 length: 16
clone size: .
D gene: TRBD1
V gene: TRBV5-1
J gene: TRBJ1-1
CDR3 DNA: TGCGCCAGCAGCCCAGGTCCCGGGACAGGGAACACTGAAGCTTTCTTT
CDR3 protein: CASSPGPGTGNTEAFF

CDR3 length: 10
clone size: .
D gene: .
V gene: TRBV28
J gene: TRBJ1-2
CDR3 DNA: TGTGCCAGCTCTGGGGGGGGCTACACCTTC
CDR3 protein: CASSGGGYTF

CDR3 length: 15
clone size: .
D gene: TRBD2
V gene: TRBV29-1
J gene: TRBJ2-7
CDR3 DNA: TGCAGCGTTCTTAAACTAGCGGGAGTATCCTACGAGCAGTACTTC
CDR3 protein: CSVLKLAGVSYEQYF

CDR3 length: 15
clone size: .
D gene: TRBD1
V gene: TRBV27
J gene: TRBJ2-5
CDR3 DNA: TGTGCCAGCAGGACCACAGGGGGTCGGTGGGAGACCCAGTACTTC
CDR3 protein: CASRTTGGRWETQYF

CDR3 length: 14
clone size: .
D gene: .
V gene: TRBV10-3
J gene: TRBJ1-3
CDR3 DNA: TGTGCCATCAGGACGGGGGATGCGGGAAACACCATATATTTT
CDR3 protein: CAIRTGDAGNTIYF

CDR3 length: 14
clone size: once
D gene: .
V gene: TRBV5-1
J gene: TRBJ2-3
CDR3 DNA: TGCGCCAGCAGCTTGGGGAACCGGGCAGATACGCAGTATTTT
CDR3 protein: CASSLGNRADTQYF

CDR3 length: 15
clone size: .
D gene: .
V gene: TRBV5-1
J gene: TRBJ1-1
CDR3 DNA: TGCGCCAGCAGCTTTCTTACCCCGGTTGTGACTGAAGCTTTCTTT
CDR3 protein: CASSFLTPVVTEAFF

CDR3 length: 18
clone size: .
D gene: TRBD1
V gene: TRBV9
J gene: TRBJ1-2
CDR3 DNA: TGTGCCAGCAGCGTAGGGCAGGGGGCCTCGCTATCATCTGGGGGCTACACCTTC
CDR3 protein: CASSVGQGASLSSGGYTF

CDR3 length: 13
clone size: few
D gene: .
V gene: TRBV19
J gene: TRBJ1-1
CDR3 DNA: TGTGCCAGTAAGTCAGTAAGTTACACTGAAGCTTTCTTT
CDR3 protein: CASKSVSYTEAFF

CDR3 length: 15
clone size: many
D gene: TRBD1
V gene: TRBV28
J gene: TRBJ1-3
CDR3 DNA: TGTGCCAGCAGTTCGTGGGACAGGGTAGGAGACACCATATATTTT
CDR3 protein: CASSSWDRVGDTIYF

CDR3 length: 12
clone size: .
D gene: .
V gene: TRBV7-9
J gene: TRBJ1-5
CDR3 DNA: TGTGCCAGCAGCTTAAATCGTCAGCCCCAGCATTTT
CDR3 protein: CASSLNRQPQHF

CDR3 length: 16
clone size: .
D gene: .
V gene: TRBV9
J gene: TRBJ2-2
CDR3 DNA: TGTGCCAGCAGCTCAGGACGGAACGCGAACACCGGGGAGCTGTTTTTT
CDR3 protein: CASSSGRNANTGELFF

CDR3 length: 13
clone size: .
D gene: TRBD1
V gene: TRBV11-1
J gene: TRBJ1-2
CDR3 DNA: TGTGCCAGCACCGGGGACAGGAAGTATGGCTACACCTTC
CDR3 protein: CASTGDRKYGYTF

CDR3 length: 15
clone size: .
D gene: .
V gene: TRBV28
J gene: TRBJ1-2
CDR3 DNA: TGTGCCAGCACCTTCGGGAGGGATAGTTACTATGGCTACACCTTC
CDR3 protein: CASTFGRDSYYGYTF

CDR3 length: 15
clone size: once
D gene: TRBD1
V gene: TRBV5-4
J gene: TRBJ2-7
CDR3 DNA: TGTGCCAGCAGCCGAGCCGGGACAGGGGTCTACGAGCAGTACTTC
CDR3 protein: CASSRAGTGVYEQYF

CDR3 length: 14
clone size: .
D gene: .
V gene: TRBV5-1
J gene: TRBJ2-3
CDR3 DNA: TGCGCCAGCAGCTTGGAAGGGTACGGAGATACGCAGTATTTT
CDR3 protein: CASSLEGYGDTQYF

CDR3 length: 17
clone size: few
D gene: TRBD1
V gene: TRBV27
J gene: TRBJ2-1
CDR3 DNA: TGTGCCAGCAGTCCTACGGACAGGGGGCTATCCTACAATGAGCAGTTCTTC
CDR3 protein: CASSPTDRGLSYNEQFF

CDR3 length: 12
clone size: .
D gene: .
V gene: TRBV29-1
J gene: TRBJ1-2
CDR3 DNA: TGCAGCGTTGACCAGCTTAACTATGGCTACACCTTC
CDR3 protein: CSVDQLNYGYTF

CDR3 length: 14
clone size: .
D gene: .
V gene: TRBV7-9
J gene: TRBJ1-2
CDR3 DNA: TGTGCCAGCAGCCAACAAGAACAGGGATCTGGCTACACCTTC
CDR3 protein: CASSQQEQGSGYTF

CDR3 length: 14
clone size: .
D gene: .
V gene: TRBV29-1
J gene: TRBJ2-1
CDR3 DNA: TGCAGCGTTGAGGTTCTAGCAGACTACAATGAGCAGTTCTTC
CDR3 protein: CSVEVLADYNEQFF

CDR3 length: 13
clone size: .
D gene: .
V gene: TRBV11-3
J gene: TRBJ2-1
CDR3 DNA: TGTGCCAGCAGCACATCCGCCTTAGATGAGCAGTTCTTC
CDR3 protein: CASSTSALDEQFF

CDR3 length: 12
clone size: .
D gene: .
V gene: TRBV10-3
J gene: TRBJ1-2
CDR3 DNA: TGTGCCATCAGTGAGCGAGGGGATGGCTACACCTTC
CDR3 protein: CAISERGDGYTF

CDR3 length: 16
clone size: few
D gene: TRBD2
V gene: TRBV7-2
J gene: TRBJ2-7
CDR3 DNA: TGTGCCAGCAGCCCAGGAGGGCTAGCGGGAGCCTACGAGCAGTACTTC
CDR3 protein: CASSPGGLAGAYEQYF

CDR3 length: 16
clone size: .
D gene: TRBD1
V gene: TRBV28
J gene: TRBJ1-2
CDR3 DNA: TGTGCCAGCAGTCCCACTCCAGGGGGAGGGAGCTATGGCTACACCTTC
CDR3 protein: CASSPTPGGGSYGYTF

CDR3 length: 13
clone size: .
D gene: TRBD2
V gene: TRBV5-1
J gene: TRBJ2-1
CDR3 DNA: TGCGCCAGCAATTTAGCGGGAGACAATGAGCAGTTCTTC
CDR3 protein: CASNLAGDNEQFF

CDR3 length: 14
clone size: .
D gene: .
V gene: TRBV5-4
J gene: TRBJ2-5
CDR3 DNA: TGTGCCAGCAGCTTGGCAGGACAGCAAGAGACCCAGTACTTC
CDR3 protein: CASSLAGQQETQYF

CDR3 length: 14
clone size: .
D gene: .
V gene: TRBV4-3
J gene: TRBJ2-7
CDR3 DNA: TGCGCCAGCAGCCAAGGGGGGGGACAATACGAGCAGTACTTC
CDR3 protein: CASSQGGGQYEQYF

CDR3 length: 14
clone size: .
D gene: TRBD1
V gene: TRBV28
J gene: TRBJ1-4
CDR3 DNA: TGTGCCAGCAGTTCCCAAGGACAGGGAGGAAAACTGTTTTTT
CDR3 protein: CASSSQGQGGKLFF

CDR3 length: 16
clone size: .
D gene: TRBD1
V gene: TRBV5-1
J gene: TRBJ2-7
CDR3 DNA: TGCGCCAGCAGCTTTGGGTTGTCCCAGGGGGTCGACGAGCAGTACTTC
CDR3 protein: CASSFGLSQGVDEQYF

CDR3 length: 12
clone size: .
D gene: .
V gene: TRBV28
J gene: TRBJ1-1
CDR3 DNA: TGTGCCAGCAGGCAGGGAGCCACTGAAGCTTTCTTT
CDR3 protein: CASRQGATEAFF

CDR3 length: 15
clone size: once
D gene: TRBD1
V gene: TRBV5-1
J gene: TRBJ1-4
CDR3 DNA: TGCGCCAGCAGCTTGGAACAGGGGACTAATGAAAAACTGTTTTTT
CDR3 protein: CASSLEQGTNEKLFF

CDR3 length: 16
clone size: few
D gene: TRBD2
V gene: TRBV7-9
J gene: TRBJ2-1
CDR3 DNA: TGTGCCAGCAGCTCCCCAGGACTTAGCGGGAGGGCGGAGCAGTTCTTC
CDR3 protein: CASSSPGLSGRAEQFF

CDR3 length: 17
clone size: .
D gene: .
V gene: TRBV4-2
J gene: TRBJ2-5
CDR3 DNA: TGTGCCAGCAGCCAAGGTCAGGAGGGAGGCCCAGGAGAGACCCAGTACTTC
CDR3 protein: CASSQGQEGGPGETQYF

CDR3 length: 15
clone size: .
D gene: .
V gene: TRBV15
J gene: TRBJ2-7
CDR3 DNA: TGTGCCACCAGCAGACGAGGGGGGCGCTCCTACGAGCAGTACTTC
CDR3 protein: CATSRRGGRSYEQYF